Sequencing of this TCR beta chain was carried out in a study of T cell responses to AZD1222 COVID-19 vaccine. Findings and limits, study-wide: The repertoires were collected only after the peak T cell response.

Profiling relied on immunoSEQ multiplex PCR, and the TCRdb table lists in-frame clones only, not all of them. The table lists about 200,000 clones, 88% of them singletons. This clone appeared once. The antigen is undetermined. Germline CDR1 is SGHRS and CDR2 is YFSETQ. V shed 4 bases and J shed 4 bases, with 8 bases lying between them. The CDR3 is 12 residues long. J is TRBJ1-2 and V is TRBV5-1; D may be TRBD1 (6 bases). The material was peripheral blood, obtained on day 0 of AZD1222 vaccination. This TCR derives from an adult in good health. The CDR3 DNA follows: TGCGCCAGCAGCAAGGGGGGCTATGGCTACACCTTC. It is translated as CASSKGGYGYTF.